The next 11 T cell receptor beta chains were all read from a single sample in a study of cytomegalovirus exposure and HLA in healthy donors. Both 60 Vbeta primers and 13 Jbeta primers went into the PCR. Using immunoSEQ multiplex PCR, the repertoire was profiled, and TCRdb retains in-frame clones only, with some absent. The table lists some 80,000 clones, more than 60% of them singletons. The sequenced material came from PBMCs. The receptors were sampled from a human donor in good health.

This clone has a single count. CDR3 loop: CASSRDRGMNTEAFF. CDR3 in DNA: TGTGCCAGCAGCCGGGACAGGGGGATGAACACTGAAGCTTTCTTT. The chain has TRBV6-6 and TRBJ1-1; 11 nucleotides agree with TRBD1. Trimming cost V 6 bases and J 0 bases; bases outside gene matches: 3. Germline-derived CDR1 and CDR2 are MNHNY and SVGAGI (reference sequence). The length of the CDR3 is 15 residues.

This rearrangement joins TRBV18 to TRBJ2-3; 14 nucleotides agree with TRBD2. The V gene end was trimmed by 3 bases and the J gene end by 1 base; junction bases not matched to a gene: 6. The CDR3 covers 18 residues. Germline values: CDR1 KGHSH, CDR2 LQKENI. Here the CDR3 DNA reads TGTGCCAGCTCACCGACTAGCGGGGGGGGCCGGGGCACAGATACGCAGTATTTT. Amino acid sequence: CASSPTSGGGRGTDTQYF.

The V and J genes are TRBV7-9 and TRBJ2-7; 8 bases fit TRBD1. The CDR3 consists of 14 residues. After removal of 5 bases from V and 4 bases from J, the junction contained 7 bases not matched to a gene. CDR1 and CDR2 from the germline V gene are SEHNR and FQNEAQ (reference sequence). Here the CDR3 DNA reads TGTGCCAGCAGCCCCCCCAGGGGGCAGTACGAGCAGTACTTC. It is translated as CASSPPRGQYEQYF.

The rearrangement links TRBV6-5 to TRBJ2-7; 10 nucleotides align to TRBD1. The trim removed 6 bases at V and 2 bases at J, leaving 4 bases unmatched. The length of the CDR3 is 14 residues. The germline gives CDR1 MNHEY, CDR2 SVGAGI. Here the CDR3 reads CASRGTGVPYEQYF. The CDR3 bases are TGTGCCAGCAGGGGGACAGGGGTCCCCTACGAGCAGTACTTC.

J is TRBJ2-7 and V is TRBV27; possible D gene TRBD2, 6 bases. V lost 4 bases, J lost 0 bases, and 13 bases lay in between. CDR3 length: 15 amino acids. Germline V CDR1 and CDR2: MNHEY, SMNVEV (reference sequence). The CDR3 DNA reads as TGTGCCAGCAGTTCTGCAGCGGGTGCCTCCTACGAGCAGTACTTC. Its translation: CASSSAAGASYEQYF.

CDR3: CASSPLQGLITEAFF. The CDR3 DNA reads as TGTGCCAGCAGCCCTCTACAGGGGTTGATCACTGAAGCTTTCTTT. V gene TRBV7-2 combines with J gene TRBJ1-1; 7 bases line up with TRBD1. CDR3 length: 15 residues. With V trimmed by 5 bases and J by 4 bases, 10 bases remained unmatched. Per the germline V gene, CDR1 is SGHTA and CDR2 is FQGNSA. The full variable domain, rest sourced from reference TRBV7-2 and TRBJ1-1, is GAGVSQSPSNKVTEKGKDVELRCDPISGHTALYWYRQSLGQGLEFLIYFQGNSAPDKSGLPSDRFSAERTGGSVSTLTIQRTQQEDSAVYLCASSPLQGLITEAFFGQGTRLTVV.

The CDR3 loop reads CASSQRIGVDTQYF. The CDR3 region has the DNA TGCGCCAGCAGCCAGAGGATAGGGGTAGATACGCAGTATTTT. V is TRBV4-3 and J is TRBJ2-3, with a weak D call TRBD1 (5 bases). CDR1 and CDR2 (germline): LGHNA, YSLEER. This CDR3 has 14 residues. V was pared by 3 bases and J by 5 bases, with 12 bases between.

This chain connects TRBV7-2 to TRBJ1-5, with D unresolved. Germline CDR1 SGHTA, CDR2 FQGNSA. Trimming removed 2 bases at V and 8 bases at J, with 10 bases between. The CDR3 sequence is 13 residues long. CDR3 coding DNA: TGTGCCAGCAGCTTATCACGACAAGAGCCCCAGCATTTT. Protein product: CASSLSRQEPQHF.

The V gene is TRBV9, the J gene TRBJ1-1, with D tentatively TRBD1 (5 bases). CDR1 SGDLS and CDR2 YYNGEE come from the germline V gene. Trimming took 0 bases from V and 1 from J, leaving 7 bases between them. The CDR3 extends over 14 amino acids. The chain's CDR3 is CASSVGRGNTEAFF. CDR3 bases: TGTGCCAGCAGCGTAGGAAGGGGGAACACTGAAGCTTTCTTT. Together with reference TRBV9 and TRBJ1-1, the CDR3 gives the full variable domain: DSGVTQTPKHLITATGQRVTLRCSPRSGDLSVYWYQQSLDQGLQFLIQYYNGEERAKGNILERFSAQQFPDLHSELNLSSLELGDSALYFCASSVGRGNTEAFFGQGTRLTVV.

About this clone: Relative to the germline gene, one junction end is altered; a read error may explain this. The chain carries TRBV5-1 and TRBJ2-1, with D possibly matching TRBD1 (6 bases). CDR1 and CDR2 (germline): SGHRS, YFSETQ. CDR3 size: 16 residues. The DNA for the CDR3 is TGCGCCAGCAGTTTGGGGGACACCACTCCTTACAATGAGCAGTTCTTC. This gives the protein CASSLGDTTPYNEQFF.

Concerning this clone itself: This sample also contains other DNA sequences that code for the same CDR3. CDR3 sequence: CASSVSGNTGELFF. The CDR3 nucleotides are TGTGCCAGCAGCGTTAGCGGGAACACCGGGGAGCTGTTTTTT. The V call is TRBV9, the J call TRBJ2-2; possibly TRBD2 for D (6 bases). This CDR3 region has 14 residues. CDR1 is SGDLS, CDR2 YYNGEE, per germline. Trimming removed 2 bases at V and 1 base at J, with 6 bases between. The variable domain in full, with the rest retrieved from reference TRBV9 and TRBJ2-2, is DSGVTQTPKHLITATGQRVTLRCSPRSGDLSVYWYQQSLDQGLQFLIQYYNGEERAKGNILERFSAQQFPDLHSELNLSSLELGDSALYFCASSVSGNTGELFFGEGSRLTVL.